This T cell receptor beta chain was captured by sequencing in a study of cytomegalovirus exposure and HLA in healthy donors. The PCR used 60 Vbeta and 13 Jbeta primers. Clones were sequenced by immunoSEQ multiplex PCR, and TCRdb holds only the in-frame ones, with some missing. This table has 150,000 or so clones, around 85% appearing once. Germline-derived CDR1 and CDR2 are SGHRS and YFSETQ. V was pared by 0 bases and J by 1 base, with 6 bases between. The CDR3 loop spans 14 amino acids. General study findings and limits: Exclusion applied to some V segments, including TRBV6-2 and TRBV6-3, as they were indistinguishable.

About this clone: Its specificity is unknown. This sample also contains other DNA sequences that code for the same CDR3.

The sample taken for sequencing was PBMCs. This rearrangement joins TRBV5-1 to TRBJ2-3; D perhaps matches TRBD1 (5 bases). The TCR originated in a young man in good health and CMV-seropositive. The CDR3 reads CASSLAQGTDTQYF. The DNA for the CDR3 is TGCGCCAGCAGCTTGGCACAGGGCACAGATACGCAGTATTTT. The full variable domain, completed using reference TRBV5-1 and TRBJ2-3, is KAGVTQTPRYLIKTRGQQVTLSCSPISGHRSVSWYQQTPGQGLQFLFEYFSETQRNKGNFPGRFSGRQFSNSRSEMNVSTLELGDSALYLCASSLAQGTDTQYFGPGTRLTVL.